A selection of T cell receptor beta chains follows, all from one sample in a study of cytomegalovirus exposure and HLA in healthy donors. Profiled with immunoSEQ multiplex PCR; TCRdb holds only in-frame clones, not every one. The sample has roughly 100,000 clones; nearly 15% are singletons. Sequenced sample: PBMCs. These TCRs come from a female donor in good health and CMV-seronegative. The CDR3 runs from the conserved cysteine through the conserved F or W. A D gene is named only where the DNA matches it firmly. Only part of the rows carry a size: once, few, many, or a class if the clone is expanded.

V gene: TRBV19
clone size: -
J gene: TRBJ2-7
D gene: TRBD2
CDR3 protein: CASRPRGGSFYEQYF
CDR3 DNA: TGTGCCAGTAGGCCCCGGGGCGGGAGCTTTTACGAGCAGTACTTC

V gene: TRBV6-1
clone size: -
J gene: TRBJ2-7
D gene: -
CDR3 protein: CASRPGQPSYEQYF
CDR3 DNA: TGTGCCAGTAGACCGGGACAACCCTCCTACGAGCAGTACTTC

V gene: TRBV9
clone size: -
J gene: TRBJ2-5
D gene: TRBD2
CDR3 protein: CASTESGGLETQYF
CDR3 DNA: TGTGCCAGCACGGAGTCGGGGGGGCTAGAGACCCAGTACTTC

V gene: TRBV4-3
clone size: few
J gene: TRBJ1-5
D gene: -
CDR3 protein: CASSQDFRTGFVNQPQHF
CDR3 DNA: TGCGCCAGCAGCCAAGATTTCAGGACGGGGTTTGTTAATCAGCCCCAGCATTTT

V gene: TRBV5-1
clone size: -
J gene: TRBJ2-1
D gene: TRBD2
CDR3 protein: CASSTGTSGLYNEQFF
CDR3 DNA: TGCGCCAGCAGCACTGGGACTAGCGGCCTATACAATGAGCAGTTCTTC

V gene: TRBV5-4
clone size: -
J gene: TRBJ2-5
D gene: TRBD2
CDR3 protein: CASSLRGGEETQYF
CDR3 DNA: TGTGCCAGCAGCTTGCGGGGGGGCGAGGAGACCCAGTACTTC

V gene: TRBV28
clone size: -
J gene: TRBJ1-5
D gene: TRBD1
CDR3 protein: CASRNPGQGGYPSEYSNQPQHF
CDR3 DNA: TGTGCCAGCAGAAACCCGGGGCAGGGGGGATACCCCTCTGAGTATAGCAATCAGCCCCAGCATTTT

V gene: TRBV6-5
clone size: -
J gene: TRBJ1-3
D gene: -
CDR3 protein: CASRGLGAPGNTIYF
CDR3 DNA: TGTGCCAGCAGGGGGTTAGGGGCGCCGGGAAACACCATATATTTT

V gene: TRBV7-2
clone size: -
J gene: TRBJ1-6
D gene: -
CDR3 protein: CASSFPSFNSPLHF
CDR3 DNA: TGTGCCAGCAGCTTCCCCAGTTTTAATTCACCCCTCCACTTT

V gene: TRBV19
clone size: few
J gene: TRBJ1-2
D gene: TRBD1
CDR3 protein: CASSIAGGTGGGRYGYTF
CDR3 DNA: TGTGCCAGTAGTATAGCCGGAGGCACAGGGGGCGGGCGTTATGGCTACACCTTC

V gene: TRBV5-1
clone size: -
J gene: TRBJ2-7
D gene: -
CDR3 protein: CASSKWTDTYEQYF
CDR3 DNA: TGCGCCAGCAGCAAATGGACAGACACATACGAGCAGTACTTC

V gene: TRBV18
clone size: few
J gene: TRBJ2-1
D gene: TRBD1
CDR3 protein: CASLDRGLEQFF
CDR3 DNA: TGTGCCAGTCTTGACAGGGGGCTTGAGCAGTTCTTC

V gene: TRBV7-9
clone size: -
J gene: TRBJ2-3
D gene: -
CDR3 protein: CASSLIPLAHTDTQYF
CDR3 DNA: TGTGCCAGCAGCTTAATCCCCCTAGCTCACACAGATACGCAGTATTTT

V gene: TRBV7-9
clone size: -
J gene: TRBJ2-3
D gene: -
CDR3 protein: CASSLTELTSTDTQYF
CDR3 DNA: TGTGCCAGCAGCTTAACAGAGCTAACTAGCACAGATACGCAGTATTTT

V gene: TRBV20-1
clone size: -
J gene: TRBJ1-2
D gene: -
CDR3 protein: CSATTGYGYTF
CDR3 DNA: TGCAGTGCTACCACGGGCTATGGCTACACCTTC

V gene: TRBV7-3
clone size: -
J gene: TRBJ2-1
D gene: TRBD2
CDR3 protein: CASSSGLAGLNEQFF
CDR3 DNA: TGTGCCAGCAGTTCGGGACTAGCGGGGTTAAATGAGCAGTTCTTC

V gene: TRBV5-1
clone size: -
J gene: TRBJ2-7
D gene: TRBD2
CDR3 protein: CASSSGGGEYEQYF
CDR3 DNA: TGCGCCAGCAGCTCCGGGGGGGGCGAGTACGAGCAGTACTTC

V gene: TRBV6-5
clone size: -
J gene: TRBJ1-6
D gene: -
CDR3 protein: CASSPERGGGSPLHF
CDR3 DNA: TGTGCCAGCAGTCCCGAACGGGGTGGCGGTTCACCCCTCCACTTT

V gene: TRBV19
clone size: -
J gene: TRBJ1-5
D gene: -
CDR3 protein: CASSTQGLGNQPQHF
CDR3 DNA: TGTGCCAGTAGTACGCAGGGGCTGGGCAATCAGCCCCAGCATTTT

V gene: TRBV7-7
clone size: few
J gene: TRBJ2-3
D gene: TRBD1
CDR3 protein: CASSSQGVADTQYF
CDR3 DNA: TGTGCTAGCAGCTCACAGGGGGTTGCAGATACGCAGTATTTT

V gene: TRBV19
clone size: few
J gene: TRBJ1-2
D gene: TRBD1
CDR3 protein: CASSKSDRAFYGYTF
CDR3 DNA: TGTGCCAGTAGCAAGAGCGACAGGGCATTCTATGGCTACACCTTC

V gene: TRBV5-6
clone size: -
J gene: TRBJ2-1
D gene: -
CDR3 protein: CASSYSNEQFF
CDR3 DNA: TGTGCCAGCAGCTACTCGAATGAGCAGTTCTTC

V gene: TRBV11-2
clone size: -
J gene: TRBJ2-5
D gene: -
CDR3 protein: CASSPWSGVGETQYF
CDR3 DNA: TGTGCCAGTAGCCCTTGGTCAGGGGTAGGGGAGACCCAGTACTTC

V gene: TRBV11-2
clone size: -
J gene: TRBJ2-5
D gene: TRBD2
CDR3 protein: CASSLLLAAQRETQYF
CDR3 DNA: TGTGCCAGCAGCCTCCTACTAGCGGCCCAAAGGGAGACCCAGTACTTC

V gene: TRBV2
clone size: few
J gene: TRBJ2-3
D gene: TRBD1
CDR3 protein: CASLPTGVIDTQYF
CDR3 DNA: TGTGCCAGCCTCCCAACAGGGGTCATAGATACGCAGTATTTT

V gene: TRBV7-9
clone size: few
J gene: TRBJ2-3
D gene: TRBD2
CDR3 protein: CASSPRLADPTDTQYF
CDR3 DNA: TGTGCCAGCAGCCCCCGACTAGCGGATCCCACAGATACGCAGTATTTT

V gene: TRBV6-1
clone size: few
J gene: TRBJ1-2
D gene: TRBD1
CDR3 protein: CASSEADRTTGGYTF
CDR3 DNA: TGTGCCAGCAGTGAAGCGGACAGGACTACTGGTGGCTACACCTTC

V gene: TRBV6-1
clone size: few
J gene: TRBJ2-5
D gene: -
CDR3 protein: CASSEPRGETQYF
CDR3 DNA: TGTGCCAGCAGTGAACCCAGGGGAGAGACCCAGTACTTC

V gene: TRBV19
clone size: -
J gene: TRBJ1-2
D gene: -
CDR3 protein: CASSIVPGGYGYTF
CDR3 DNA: TGTGCCAGTAGTATAGTGCCAGGAGGGTATGGCTACACCTTC

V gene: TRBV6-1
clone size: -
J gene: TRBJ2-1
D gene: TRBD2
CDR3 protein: CASSVSGGWAEQFF
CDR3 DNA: TGTGCCAGCAGTGTCAGCGGGGGGTGGGCTGAGCAGTTCTTC

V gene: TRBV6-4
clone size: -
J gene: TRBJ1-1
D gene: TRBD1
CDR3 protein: CASRPRGEGTEAFF
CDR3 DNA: TGTGCCAGCAGGCCCAGGGGGGAAGGCACTGAAGCTTTCTTT

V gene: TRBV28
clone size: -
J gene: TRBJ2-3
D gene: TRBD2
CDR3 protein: CASPPRVGTSGLFTDTQYF
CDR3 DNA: TGTGCCAGCCCCCCTCGAGTAGGGACTAGCGGGCTATTCACAGATACGCAGTATTTT

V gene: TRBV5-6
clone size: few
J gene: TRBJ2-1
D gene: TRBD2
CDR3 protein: CASSLGRGGVNEQFF
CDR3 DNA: TGTGCCAGCAGCTTGGGACGCGGGGGAGTCAATGAGCAGTTCTTC

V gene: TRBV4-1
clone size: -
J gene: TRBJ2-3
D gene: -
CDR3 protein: CASSQDGTRTDTQYF
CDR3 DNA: TGCGCCAGCAGCCAAGATGGGACTCGCACAGATACGCAGTATTTT

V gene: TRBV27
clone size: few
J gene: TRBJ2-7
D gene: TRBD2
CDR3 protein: CASSLAGGPYEQYF
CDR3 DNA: TGTGCCAGCAGTCTAGCGGGGGGGCCTTACGAGCAGTACTTC

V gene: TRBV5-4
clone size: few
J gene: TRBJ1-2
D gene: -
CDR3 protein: CASSSGPEPAYGYTF
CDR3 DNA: TGTGCCAGCAGCTCGGGTCCGGAGCCCGCATATGGCTACACCTTC

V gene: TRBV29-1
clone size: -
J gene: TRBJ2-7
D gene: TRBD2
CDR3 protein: CSVWTSGRYEQYF
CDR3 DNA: TGCAGCGTGTGGACTAGCGGGAGGTACGAGCAGTACTTC

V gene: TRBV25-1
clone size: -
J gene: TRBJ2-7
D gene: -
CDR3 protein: CASGGLYEQYF
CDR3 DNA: TGTGCCAGCGGAGGACTGTACGAGCAGTACTTC

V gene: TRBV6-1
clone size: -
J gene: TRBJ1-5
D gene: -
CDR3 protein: CASSEAGGGGWQPQHF
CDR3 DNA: TGTGCCAGCAGTGAAGCGGGGGGGGGCGGGTGGCAGCCCCAGCATTTT

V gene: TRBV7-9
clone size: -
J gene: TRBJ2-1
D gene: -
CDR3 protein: CASSLVPRSKYNEQFF
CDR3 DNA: TGTGCCAGCAGCTTAGTTCCCAGAAGTAAATACAATGAGCAGTTCTTC

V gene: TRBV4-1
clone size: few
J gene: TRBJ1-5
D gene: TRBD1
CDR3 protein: CASSQTPFRGPQPQHF
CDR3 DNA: TGCGCCAGCAGCCAAACCCCGTTCAGGGGGCCTCAGCCCCAGCATTTT

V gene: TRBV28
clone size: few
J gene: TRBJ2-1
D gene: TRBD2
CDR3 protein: CASSPGGYGWNEQFF
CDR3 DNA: TGTGCCAGCAGTCCCGGGGGGTATGGATGGAATGAGCAGTTCTTC

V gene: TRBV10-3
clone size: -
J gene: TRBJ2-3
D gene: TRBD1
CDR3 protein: CATTGDRGGTDTQYF
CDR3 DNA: TGTGCCACCACCGGGGACAGGGGTGGCACAGATACGCAGTATTTT

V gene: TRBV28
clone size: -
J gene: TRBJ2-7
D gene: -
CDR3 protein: CASRVPAASSYEQYF
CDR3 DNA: TGTGCCAGCAGAGTCCCGGCGGCCTCCTCCTACGAGCAGTACTTC

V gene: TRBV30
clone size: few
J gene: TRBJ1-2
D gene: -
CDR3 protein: CAWSWEGYGYTF
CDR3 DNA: TGTGCCTGGAGCTGGGAGGGGTATGGCTACACCTTC

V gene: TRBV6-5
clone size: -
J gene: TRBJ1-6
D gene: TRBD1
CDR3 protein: CASSPNRGNSPLHF
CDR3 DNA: TGTGCCAGCAGTCCCAACAGGGGGAATTCACCCCTCCACTTT

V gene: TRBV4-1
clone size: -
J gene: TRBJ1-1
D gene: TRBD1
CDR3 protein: CASSRTGGNTEAFF
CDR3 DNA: TGCGCCAGCAGCCGTACAGGGGGCAACACTGAAGCTTTCTTT

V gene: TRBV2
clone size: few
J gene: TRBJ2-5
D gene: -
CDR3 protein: CASSAQGDSETQYF
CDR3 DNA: TGTGCCAGCAGTGCTCAAGGGGATTCGGAGACCCAGTACTTC

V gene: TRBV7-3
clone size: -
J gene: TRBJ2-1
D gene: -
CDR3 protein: CASSPLGPESSYNEQFF
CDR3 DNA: TGTGCCAGCAGCCCCCTGGGCCCAGAGAGCTCCTACAATGAGCAGTTCTTC

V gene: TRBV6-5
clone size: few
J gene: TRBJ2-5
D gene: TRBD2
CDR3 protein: CASSYSSTGGRETQYF
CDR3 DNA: TGTGCCAGCAGTTACTCGAGTACGGGGGGACGGGAGACCCAGTACTTC

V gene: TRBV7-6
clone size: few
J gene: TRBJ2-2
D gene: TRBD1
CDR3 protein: CASSQTGAGELFF
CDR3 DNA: TGTGCCAGCAGTCAGACAGGGGCCGGGGAGCTGTTTTTT

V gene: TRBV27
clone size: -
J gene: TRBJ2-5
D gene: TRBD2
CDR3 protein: CASSSLIAIGEGETQYF
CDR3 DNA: TGTGCCAGCAGTTCGTTGATTGCCATAGGGGAGGGGGAGACCCAGTACTTC

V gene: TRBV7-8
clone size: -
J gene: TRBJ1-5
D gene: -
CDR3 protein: CASSLGRVPNQPQHF
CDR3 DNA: TGTGCCAGCAGCTTAGGGCGGGTGCCCAATCAGCCCCAGCATTTT